A single sample is the source of the 10 T cell receptor beta chains below, sequenced in a study of T cell responses to AZD1222 COVID-19 vaccine. Measured with immunoSEQ multiplex PCR; TCRdb has only the in-frame clones, and not every one. The repertoire holds under 200,000 clones, 90% to 95% seen once, with around 0.66% in the top ten. Sequences were derived from peripheral blood, sampled on day 0 of AZD1222 vaccination. Receptor source: an adult in good health.

The rearrangement links TRBV27 to TRBJ2-1, with TRBD2 identical over 8 bases. The CDR3 is made up of 15 amino acids. Germline assignment: CDR1 MNHEY and CDR2 SMNVEV (reference sequence). With V trimmed by 2 bases and J by 4 bases, 4 bases remained unmatched. CDR3: CASSLGAGGYNEQFF. Here the CDR3 DNA reads TGTGCCAGCAGTTTAGGGGCGGGAGGTTACAATGAGCAGTTCTTC.

This clone has just one count. CDR3 DNA sequence: TGTGCCAGCGAACAGGGCGCAACTAATGAAAAACTGTTTTTT. Its protein product is CASEQGATNEKLFF. V usage is TRBV6-5 and J usage is TRBJ1-4, with a possible D match to TRBD1 (6 bases). Germline V lookup: CDR1 MNHEY, CDR2 SVGAGI. The CDR3 contains 14 residues. V was cut by 8 bases and J by 0 bases, with 10 bases left in between.

The chain employs TRBV27 and TRBJ1-1; 7 positions match TRBD1. There are 14 residues in the CDR3. Germline V lookup: CDR1 MNHEY, CDR2 SMNVEV (reference sequence). The ends lost 4 bases at V and 0 bases at J; junction bases unmatched: 2. The CDR3 loop is CASSWTGMNTEAFF. The DNA for the CDR3 is TGTGCCAGCAGTTGGACAGGAATGAACACTGAAGCTTTCTTT.

This rearrangement joins TRBV18 to TRBJ1-1, with D hard to call. The germline V gene encodes CDR1 KGHSH and CDR2 LQKENI. The CDR3 length is 13 residues. Trimming cost V 6 bases and J 2 bases, with 10 bases left between them. The CDR3 DNA reads TGTGCCAGCTCGGCAGATTTAAACACTGAAGCTTTCTTT. Its protein product is CASSADLNTEAFF.

The chain combines TRBV10-1 with TRBJ1-3; TRBD1 agrees at 9 bases. The CDR3 sequence is 18 residues long. Losses at the gene ends were 2 bases for V and 2 bases for J; bases not matched to a gene: 10. From germline, CDR1 is WNHNN and CDR2 SYGVQD (reference sequence). CDR3 protein: CASSEHLWDRATGNTIYF. The CDR3 DNA sequence: TGCGCCAGCAGTGAGCACCTTTGGGACAGGGCGACTGGAAACACCATATATTTT.

The chain has TRBV7-2 and TRBJ2-2; no reliable D call. The V and J ends lost 1 base and 4 bases respectively, with 10 bases between them. This CDR3 is 15 amino acids long. Germline CDR1 SGHTA, CDR2 FQGNSA. The CDR3: CASSLGFLGTGELFF. The CDR3 DNA sequence: TGTGCCAGCAGCTTAGGGTTTCTAGGCACCGGGGAGCTGTTTTTT.

J is TRBJ2-3 and V is TRBV21-1. TRBV21-1 is a pseudogene segment. This CDR3 comprises 15 residues. CDR3 in DNA: TGTGCCAGCAGCAAAGGGTTAGTCCAGACAGATACGCAGTATTTT. It yields the protein CASSKGLVQTDTQYF.

The chain links TRBV19 to TRBJ1-5; D gene uncertain. Trimming pared 3 bases from V and 9 bases from J, leaving 12 bases between. From germline, CDR1 is LNHDA and CDR2 SQIVND (reference sequence). The CDR3 covers 13 residues. The CDR3 DNA sequence: TGTGCCAGTAGTATCGCCACCGGGAGGCCCCAGCATTTT. Encoded protein: CASSIATGRPQHF. Filled out from reference TRBV19 and TRBJ1-5, the complete variable domain reads DGGITQSPKYLFRKEGQNVTLSCEQNLNHDAMYWYRQDPGQGLRLIYYSQIVNDFQKGDIAEGYSVSREKKESFPLTVTSAQKNPTAFYLCASSIATGRPQHFGDGTRLSIL.

In DNA, the CDR3 is TGTGCCAGCAGCCAGCAGGGTCTGGATCAGCCCCAGCATTTT. Its protein is CASSQQGLDQPQHF. The V call is TRBV4-2, the J call TRBJ1-5, with D possibly TRBD1 on 5 matching bases. V gave up 3 bases and J gave up 5 bases, with 11 bases separating them. This CDR3 comprises 14 residues. Germline values: CDR1 LGHNA, CDR2 YNFKEQ.

The gene calls are TRBV28 and TRBJ1-1; unclear D gene. CDR3 length: 14 amino acids. Trimming took 5 bases from V and 0 from J, leaving 10 bases between them. The germline V gene encodes CDR1 MDHEN and CDR2 SYDVKM. In nucleotides, the CDR3 is TGTGCCAGCAGTGAGTGGGATATGAACACTGAAGCTTTCTTT. Translation: CASSEWDMNTEAFF.